The T cell receptor (beta chain) under discussion was sequenced for a study of T cell changes during pregnancy in multiple sclerosis. This clone appeared a few times. V was clipped by 4 bases and J by 5 bases; unmatched bases: 9. CDR1 SGHRS and CDR2 YFSETQ come from the germline V gene. CDR3 size: 15 residues. Assay: immunoSEQ multiplex PCR; the TCRdb copy retains only in-frame clones and omits some. The repertoire holds 85,000 to 100,000 clones, with 91% as singletons. This TCR came from a female donor with multiple sclerosis, enrolled in a pregnancy study. The sample was peripheral blood, taken before pregnancy. J is TRBJ1-2 and V is TRBV5-1; 9 nucleotides agree with TRBD1. The CDR3 region has the DNA TGCGCCAGCAGCCCGAGGACAGGGGAGGGATATGGCTACACCTTC. Translation: CASSPRTGEGYGYTF.